The 8 T cell receptor beta chains given below trace back to one sample, sequenced in a study of blood T cell repertoires in COVID-19. Clones were read by immunoSEQ multiplex PCR, and TCRdb kept only the in-frame ones, dropping some. Counted here are approximately 320,000 clones, just under 90% occurring once; the ten biggest clones make up over 8.5%. The sequenced sample was peripheral blood. Receptors were obtained from a woman younger than 45 with COVID-19, enrolled during active disease.

This clone was picked up a small number of times. The chain carries TRBV6-5 and TRBJ1-1; 9 nucleotides agree with TRBD1. The CDR3 contains 15 residues. Trimming removed 6 bases from V and 6 bases from J; junction bases left unmatched: 11. The germline V gene has CDR1 MNHEY and CDR2 SVGAGI. For the CDR3, the DNA is TGTGCCAGCAGACGGGACAGGGAAAGGGCGGCTGAAGCTTTCTTT. As protein: CASRRDRERAAEAFF.

This rearrangement joins TRBV3-1 (or the pseudogene TRBV3-2) to TRBJ2-6; the D gene is possibly TRBD2 (6 bases). This CDR3 contains 13 residues. Per germline, CDR1 LGHDT and CDR2 YNNKEL (reference sequence). Trimming pared 8 bases from V and 1 base from J, leaving 6 bases between. DNA for the CDR3: TGTGCCAGCGGGGGGTCTGGGGCCAACGTCCTGACTTTC. Translating gives CASGGSGANVLTF.

The J gene is TRBJ1-2, the V gene TRBV19; D is uncertain. Trimming cost V 5 bases and J 1 base, with 17 bases left between them. The CDR3 has 16 residues. Germline CDR1 LNHDA, CDR2 SQIVND (reference sequence). The CDR3 nucleotides are TGTGCCAGTAGTGGGAGAACAGTTAAGAATAACTATGGCTACACCTTC. It codes for CASSGRTVKNNYGYTF.

The CDR3 nucleotides read TGTGCCAGTGGGCTGATGTCAGGGTCCGATAATTCACCCCTCCACTTT. The encoded protein is CASGLMSGSDNSPLHF. The rearrangement uses TRBV19 and TRBJ1-6; maybe TRBD1 (5 bases). Germline values: CDR1 LNHDA, CDR2 SQIVND (reference sequence). Trimming left V 8 bases short and J 5 bases short, with 19 bases between. This CDR3 is 16 amino acids long.

The V call is TRBV28, the J call TRBJ1-2; weak D call: TRBD1 (5 bases). The CDR3 is 16 residues long. CDR1 and CDR2 from the germline V gene are MDHEN and SYDVKM. Trimming shortened V by 3 bases and J by 0 bases, and 14 bases separated the two germline ends. This chain's CDR3 is CASSFRTIAPNYGYTF. DNA for the CDR3: TGTGCCAGCAGTTTTAGGACAATTGCCCCTAACTATGGCTACACCTTC.

This clone was found many times. V and J are TRBV27 and TRBJ2-5, with a tentative D call TRBD2 (6 bases). Trimming pared 5 bases from V and 2 bases from J, leaving 12 bases between. Germline values: CDR1 MNHEY, CDR2 SMNVEV (reference sequence). CDR3 size: 14 residues. The CDR3 DNA reads as TGTGCCAGCAGTGAACGGGGGATACAAGAGACCCAGTACTTC. It yields the protein CASSERGIQETQYF.

The chain employs TRBV3-1 (or the pseudogene TRBV3-2) and TRBJ2-3, with 12 bases aligning to TRBD2. CDR1 and CDR2 (germline): LGHDT, YNNKEL (reference sequence). The CDR3 sequence is 17 residues long. V lost 4 bases, J lost 1 base, and 6 bases stayed unmatched. CDR3 sequence (DNA): TGTGCCAGCAGCCGAGGACTAGCGGGATATCGCACAGATACGCAGTATTTT. Amino acid sequence: CASSRGLAGYRTDTQYF.

Regarding this clone: Other DNA sequences in this specimen translate into the identical CDR3. The rearrangement links TRBV4-1 to TRBJ2-5; 8 positions agree with TRBD2. The V gene's germline CDR1 is MGHRA and CDR2 YSYEKL. This CDR3 contains 15 residues. The V gene end was trimmed by 4 bases and the J gene end by 5 bases; junction bases not matched to a gene: 9. CDR3 in DNA: TGCGCCAGCAGCCTCCCGACTAGCGCCTCGGAGACCCAGTACTTC. Its protein is CASSLPTSASETQYF.